This T cell receptor (beta chain) was sequenced for a study of cytomegalovirus exposure and HLA in healthy donors. Here immunoSEQ multiplex PCR was the method, and the copy in TCRdb shows in-frame clones only, minus some. The table shows 100,000 to 150,000 clones, with approximately 94% occurring only once. Notes on this clone: The antigen is not known.

Findings and caveats of the study: In the 130 or so validation repertoires, a later analysis found that first-cohort TCR clusters tended to co-occur. Most TCR sequences were uncommon, yet certain public TCRs appeared in many donors. Under in vitro conditions, three CMV-associated chains were confirmed as specific for CMV antigens.

The receptor's source is a woman aged 18-35 years in good health and CMV-seronegative. Sequenced input: PBMCs.

CDR3 in DNA: TGCGCCAGCAGCATAGAAACTCGATCCCGAACTATCCTTTACGAGCAGTACTTC. Residues: CASSIETRSRTILYEQYF. The chain carries TRBV5-1 and TRBJ2-7; D gene unclear. Germline V gives CDR1 SGHRS, CDR2 YFSETQ. This CDR3 is built from 18 residues. V was clipped by 4 bases and J by 4 bases, with 27 bases between them.